One and the same sample provided the 23 T cell receptor beta chains below, sequenced in a study of blood T cell repertoires in COVID-19. The data were produced by immunoSEQ multiplex PCR, yet TCRdb's version contains in-frame clones alone and is incomplete. The sample lists approximately 250,000 clones; roughly 88% were seen once. Specimen: PBMCs or T cells enriched from blood (not recorded which). These receptors all stem from a middle-aged woman with acute COVID-19.

The V call is TRBV9, the J call TRBJ1-2, with TRBD1 matching over 8 bases. J lost 8 bases, V lost 3 bases, and 12 bases had no gene match. Germline V gene lookup returns CDR1 SGDLS and CDR2 YYNGEE. The CDR3 has 15 residues. CDR3 DNA: TGTGCCAGCAGCGACCGACAGGGGTTAATTGGGGGCTACACCTTC. It translates to CASSDRQGLIGGYTF.

The V and J genes are TRBV19 and TRBJ2-5; 9 nucleotides match TRBD1. The CDR3 sequence is 15 residues long. V was pared by 6 bases and J by 5 bases, with 10 bases of the junction left unmatched. CDR1 is LNHDA and CDR2 is SQIVND in the germline V gene (reference sequence). The CDR3 coding sequence is TGTGCCAGTAGCGCCAACACAGGGGGCGGGGAGACCCAGTACTTC. Translating it yields CASSANTGGGETQYF.

The chain is built from TRBV9 and TRBJ2-3, with no clear D. This CDR3 is 11 amino acids long. V was pared by 3 bases and J by 8 bases, with 7 bases between. CDR1 SGDLS and CDR2 YYNGEE come from the germline V gene. In DNA form, the CDR3 reads TGTGCCAGCAGCGCGCCGGGTACGCAGTATTTT. Protein product: CASSAPGTQYF.

The gene calls are TRBV30 and TRBJ2-1; the match to TRBD2 covers 10 bases. The V gene's germline CDR1 is GTSNPN and CDR2 SVGIG (reference sequence). The CDR3 is 15 amino acids. V shed 2 bases and J 6 bases; nucleotides not matched to a gene: 7. CDR3 DNA: TGTGCCTGGAGTCTAGCGGGAGTGGTGGGCAATGAGCAGTTCTTC. This sequence encodes CAWSLAGVVGNEQFF. The full variable domain, completed using reference TRBV30 and TRBJ2-1, is SQTIHQWPATLVQPVGSPLSLECTVEGTSNPNLYWYRQAAGRGLQLLFYSVGIGQISSEVPQNLSASRPQDRQFILSSKKLLLSDSGFYLCAWSLAGVVGNEQFFGPGTRLTVL.

The V call is TRBV6-5, the J call TRBJ2-5, with D unresolved. The CDR3 runs 15 residues. Trimming took off 0 bases at V and 5 bases at J, with 13 bases between the two ends. Germline loops: CDR1 MNHEY, CDR2 SVGAGI. CDR3 protein: CASSYSIGTAETQYF. CDR3 nucleotide sequence: TGTGCCAGCAGTTACTCGATCGGTACCGCTGAGACCCAGTACTTC.

V is TRBV18 and J is TRBJ2-2, with 9 bases aligning to TRBD2. V shed 2 bases and J 0 bases; nucleotides not matched to a gene: 7. Germline CDR1 KGHSH, CDR2 LQKENI. The CDR3 is 18 amino acids. The CDR3 here is CASSPIGTSTTNTGELFF. The CDR3 nucleotides are TGTGCCAGCTCACCAATCGGGACTAGCACTACGAACACCGGGGAGCTGTTTTTT.

The chain joins TRBV3-1 (or the pseudogene TRBV3-2) to TRBJ1-5; D possibly corresponds to TRBD1 (6 bases). Germline CDR1 and CDR2: LGHDT and YNNKEL (reference sequence). V was clipped by 1 base and J by 1 base, with 11 bases between them. This CDR3 has 16 residues. CDR3 bases: TGTGCCAGCAGCCAAGCGGGGGGCGGGAGCAATCAGCCCCAGCATTTT. This sequence encodes CASSQAGGGSNQPQHF.

The chain is built from TRBV6-9 and TRBJ2-7; no definite D call. The CDR3 runs 12 residues. CDR1 is MNHGY, CDR2 SVAAGI, per germline. Deletions cut 8 bases from V and 0 bases from J, with 8 bases between. The CDR3 bases are TGTGCCAGCGAGACTGCCTCCTACGAGCAGTACTTC. It yields the protein CASETASYEQYF.

CDR3 protein: CASSQESHRGSGANVLTF. Written as DNA, the CDR3 is TGTGCCAGCAGCCAAGAGTCCCACAGGGGGTCTGGGGCCAACGTCCTGACTTTC. This chain links TRBV4-2 with TRBJ2-6; 8 bases are a match to TRBD1. Losses at the gene ends were 0 bases for V and 1 base for J; bases not matched to a gene: 5. The CDR3 is 18 amino acids. Germline CDR1 is LGHNA and CDR2 is YNFKEQ.

This sequence joins TRBV5-5 and TRBJ1-4; D gene uncertain. This CDR3 spans 13 amino acids. V was cut by 4 bases and J by 3 bases, with 7 bases left in between. Germline loops: CDR1 SGHKS, CDR2 YYEKEE (reference sequence). The CDR3 loop is CASSPLANEKLFF. The CDR3 nucleotides are TGTGCCAGCAGCCCCCTAGCTAATGAAAAACTGTTTTTT.

V usage is TRBV3-1 (or the pseudogene TRBV3-2) and J usage is TRBJ1-6; possible D gene TRBD1, 5 bases. The germline CDR1 and CDR2 sequences are LGHDT and YNNKEL (reference sequence). This CDR3 is built from 17 residues. The V and J ends lost 0 bases and 7 bases respectively, with 16 bases between them. The chain's CDR3 is CASSQDFFGEGNSPLHF. The CDR3 DNA reads as TGTGCCAGCAGCCAAGATTTTTTCGGGGAGGGGAATTCACCCCTCCACTTT.

V gene TRBV6-5 combines with J gene TRBJ1-5; D remains unclear. V was pared by 4 bases and J by 7 bases, with 11 bases between. Germline loops: CDR1 MNHEY, CDR2 SVGAGI. The length of the CDR3 is 13 residues. In nucleotides, the CDR3 is TGTGCCAGCAGTTTTTCGGGGTCGCAGCCCCAGCATTTT. Protein sequence: CASSFSGSQPQHF.

The chain joins TRBV6-1 to TRBJ1-1, with D unclear. Trimming left V 0 bases short and J 3 bases short, with 8 bases between. CDR3 length: 14 amino acids. Germline V gene data show CDR1 as MNHNS and CDR2 as SASEGT. The CDR3 DNA is TGTGCCAGCAGTGAAGCGACCGGGGACACTGAAGCTTTCTTT. Amino acid sequence: CASSEATGDTEAFF.

The chain joins TRBV19 to TRBJ2-2; TRBD1 aligns across 11 bases. V gave up 6 bases and J gave up 7 bases; unmatched junction bases: 10. CDR1 LNHDA and CDR2 SQIVND come from the germline V gene (reference sequence). The CDR3 extends over 16 amino acids. The CDR3 spells CASRKSGQGDGGELFF. As DNA, the CDR3 is TGTGCCAGTAGAAAGTCGGGACAGGGGGATGGCGGGGAGCTGTTTTTT.

V usage is TRBV6-2 or TRBV6-3 and J usage is TRBJ1-5, with 9 bases identical to TRBD1. The CDR3 runs 19 residues. From germline, CDR1 is MNHEY and CDR2 SVGEGT. After removal of 0 bases from V and 0 bases from J, the junction contained 9 bases not matched to a gene. The DNA for the CDR3 is TGTGCCAGCAGTTACTCGCCGGGACAGGGATTCGGTAGCAATCAGCCCCAGCATTTT. Translating it yields CASSYSPGQGFGSNQPQHF.

The gene calls are TRBV5-4 and TRBJ2-1; D uncertain. The CDR3 length is 15 residues. Trimming pared 4 bases from V and 0 bases from J, leaving 11 bases between. Per germline, CDR1 SGHNT and CDR2 YYREEE (reference sequence). CDR3 sequence (DNA): TGTGCCAGCAGCCCGTACCTGAGCTCCTACAATGAGCAGTTCTTC. Translated: CASSPYLSSYNEQFF.

The chain combines TRBV11-2 with TRBJ2-1; 9 positions match TRBD2. The CDR3 extends over 19 amino acids. The J segment lost 8 bases and the V segment lost 5 bases, leaving 22 bases of the junction unmatched. Germline V lookup: CDR1 SGHAT, CDR2 FQNNGV. The CDR3 sequence is CASSPVFGFFSGSGDEQFF. CDR3 nucleotides: TGTGCCAGCAGCCCCGTTTTTGGGTTCTTTAGCGGGAGTGGGGATGAGCAGTTCTTC.

CDR3 sequence (DNA): TGCAGCGTTGTTAGGGGCAGGTACACTGAAGCTTTCTTT. Amino acid sequence: CSVVRGRYTEAFF. This chain connects TRBV29-1 to TRBJ1-1; D is possibly TRBD1 (5 bases). CDR1 and CDR2 (germline): SQVTM, ANQGSEA. CDR3 length equals 13 residues. With 4 bases removed from V and 3 bases from J, the gap between germline ends came to 12 bases.

The chain joins TRBV4-2 to TRBJ1-6, with 7 bases identical to TRBD1. The J segment lost 6 bases and the V segment lost 0 bases, leaving 8 bases of the junction unmatched. The CDR3 sequence is 17 residues long. Germline V CDR1 and CDR2: LGHNA, YNFKEQ. The CDR3 loop is CASSQESRGRGNSPLHF. The CDR3 DNA sequence: TGTGCCAGCAGCCAAGAGTCTAGGGGGCGGGGTAATTCACCCCTCCACTTT.

The chain recombines TRBV19 with TRBJ2-1, with unresolved D. The CDR3 is 11 residues long. V was trimmed by 1 base and J by 13 bases, leaving 8 bases between them. Germline V CDR1 and CDR2: LNHDA, SQIVND (reference sequence). CDR3 protein: CASSIGAHQFF. The CDR3 DNA follows: TGTGCCAGTAGTATAGGGGCTCACCAGTTCTTC.

A note on this clone: The sample carries other DNA sequences with the same CDR3. This chain joins TRBV7-3 and TRBJ2-1, with no clear D. The CDR3 has 14 residues. The germline V and J ends were trimmed by 5 bases and 0 bases, with 8 bases remaining between them. Germline assignment: CDR1 SGHTA and CDR2 FQGTGA. The CDR3 reads CASSPRSSYNEQFF. As DNA, the CDR3 is TGTGCCAGCAGCCCGCGGAGCTCCTACAATGAGCAGTTCTTC.

A single count supports this clone. This sequence joins TRBV5-5 and TRBJ2-1; D is unclear. V shed 0 bases and J shed 8 bases, with 12 bases lying between them. Germline V gives CDR1 SGHKS, CDR2 YYEKEE (reference sequence). The CDR3 contains 14 residues. CDR3 residues: CASSLALIAHEQFF. CDR3 bases: TGTGCCAGCAGCTTGGCCCTCATAGCCCATGAGCAGTTCTTC.

This sequence joins TRBV7-9 and TRBJ1-2; no reliable D call. CDR1 and CDR2 from the germline V gene are SEHNR and FQNEAQ (reference sequence). V dropped 2 bases and J dropped 6 bases, with 7 bases sitting between them. The CDR3 is 12 residues long. In nucleotides, the CDR3 is TGTGCCAGCAGCTTAAAACATGATGGCTACACCTTC. It codes for CASSLKHDGYTF.